This is a list of T cell receptor beta chains from one sample in a study of blood T cell repertoires in COVID-19. The repertoire was sequenced with immunoSEQ multiplex PCR; TCRdb's copy has only in-frame clones and lacks some. The repertoire consists of 68,000 or so clones, with around 86% occurring once and the leading ten covering about 7%. Sequencing was done on a sample of peripheral blood. The receptors come from a man aged 45 to 65 with active COVID-19. Each CDR3 is given with its conserved first and last residue. A D gene is named only where the DNA matches it firmly. Expanded clones get a size class; other rows say once, few or many, or leave the size out.

J: TRBJ1-1
V: TRBV28
length: 12
size: few
D: .
CDR3: CASRGSGTEAFF
DNA: TGTGCCTCCAGGGGCTCGGGCACTGAAGCTTTCTTT

J: TRBJ2-7
V: TRBV6-5
length: 15
size: .
D: .
CDR3: CASTSNGEQWYEQYF
DNA: TGTGCCAGCACCTCAAATGGGGAGCAGTGGTACGAGCAGTACTTC

J: TRBJ1-5
V: TRBV12-3/TRBV12-4
length: 13
size: few
D: .
CDR3: CACQRQAHQPQHF
DNA: TGTGCCTGCCAGAGACAGGCCCATCAGCCCCAGCATTTT

J: TRBJ1-1
V: TRBV5-1
length: 16
size: .
D: TRBD1
CDR3: CASSSGQVTSNTEAFF
DNA: TGCGCCAGCAGTTCGGGACAGGTTACCTCGAACACTGAAGCTTTCTTT

J: TRBJ2-1
V: TRBV3-1/TRBV3-2
length: 15
size: .
D: .
CDR3: CASSQLSGPYNEQFF
DNA: TGTGCCAGCAGCCAATTAAGCGGGCCTTACAATGAGCAGTTCTTC

J: TRBJ1-2
V: TRBV28
length: 14
size: .
D: .
CDR3: CASSPIGGGRGYTF
DNA: TGTGCCAGCAGTCCAATTGGCGGGGGCAGGGGCTACACCTTC

J: TRBJ2-7
V: TRBV7-2
length: 14
size: .
D: .
CDR3: CASTPTGGQYEQYF
DNA: TGTGCCAGCACCCCCACCGGGGGGCAATACGAGCAGTACTTC

J: TRBJ2-1
V: TRBV5-6
length: 16
size: .
D: TRBD2
CDR3: CASRLDGTSGYNEQFF
DNA: TGTGCCAGCAGGTTGGACGGGACTAGCGGATATAATGAGCAGTTCTTC

J: TRBJ2-6
V: TRBV4-3
length: 19
size: .
D: .
CDR3: CASSQDVIAATSGANVLTF
DNA: TGCGCCAGCAGCCAAGATGTGATAGCGGCGACCTCTGGGGCCAACGTCCTGACTTTC

J: TRBJ1-1
V: TRBV28
length: 13
size: once
D: TRBD1
CDR3: CASRRRDRAEAFF
DNA: TGTGCCAGCAGGCGGCGGGACAGGGCGGAAGCTTTCTTT

J: TRBJ1-4
V: TRBV5-1
length: 15
size: .
D: .
CDR3: CASSWEGLPNEKLFF
DNA: TGCGCCAGCAGCTGGGAGGGGTTACCTAATGAAAAACTGTTTTTT

J: TRBJ2-7
V: TRBV30
length: 13
size: .
D: .
CDR3: CAWSVAPGGEQYF
DNA: TGTGCCTGGAGTGTAGCCCCCGGAGGCGAGCAGTACTTC

J: TRBJ1-1
V: TRBV6-2/TRBV6-3
length: 14
size: .
D: TRBD1
CDR3: CASSYSTGAIGAFF
DNA: TGTGCCAGCAGTTACTCGACAGGGGCCATCGGGGCTTTCTTT

J: TRBJ1-4
V: TRBV12-3/TRBV12-4
length: 12
size: few
D: .
CDR3: CASSRGSEKLFF
DNA: TGTGCCAGCAGTCGGGGGAGTGAAAAACTGTTTTTT

J: TRBJ2-3
V: TRBV9
length: 14
size: .
D: .
CDR3: CASSLRPSTDTQYF
DNA: TGTGCCAGCAGCCTACGCCCATCCACAGATACGCAGTATTTT

J: TRBJ1-3
V: TRBV30
length: 16
size: .
D: .
CDR3: CAWSLGGLPSGNTIYF
DNA: TGTGCCTGGAGTCTCGGAGGGCTCCCCTCTGGAAACACCATATATTTT

J: TRBJ1-5
V: TRBV19
length: 14
size: .
D: .
CDR3: CASRWKQLNQPQHF
DNA: TGTGCCAGTAGATGGAAACAGCTCAATCAGCCCCAGCATTTT

J: TRBJ1-6
V: TRBV5-4
length: 18
size: .
D: .
CDR3: CASSHGTARGSYNSPLHF
DNA: TGTGCCAGCAGCCATGGGACGGCCAGGGGATCCTATAATTCACCCCTCCACTTT

J: TRBJ2-3
V: TRBV24-1
length: 14
size: .
D: .
CDR3: CATSDPAGADTQYF
DNA: TGTGCCACCAGTGATCCCGCCGGGGCAGATACGCAGTATTTT

J: TRBJ2-1
V: TRBV4-3
length: 14
size: .
D: .
CDR3: CASSRNRDPREQFF
DNA: TGCGCCAGCAGCCGTAACAGGGACCCGCGTGAGCAGTTCTTC

J: TRBJ2-5
V: TRBV2
length: 16
size: few
D: TRBD1
CDR3: CASSESLGTGPKTQYF
DNA: TGTGCCAGCAGTGAATCATTGGGGACAGGGCCAAAGACCCAGTACTTC

J: TRBJ1-6
V: TRBV9
length: 15
size: .
D: .
CDR3: CASSVAGTSYSPLHF
DNA: TGTGCCAGCAGCGTCGCAGGGACAAGCTATTCACCCCTCCACTTT

J: TRBJ1-5
V: TRBV18
length: 16
size: few
D: TRBD1
CDR3: CASSRDRGDSNQPQHF
DNA: TGTGCCAGCTCACGGGACAGGGGGGATAGCAATCAGCCCCAGCATTTT

J: TRBJ1-2
V: TRBV9
length: 16
size: .
D: .
CDR3: CASSVGTSGRDYGYTF
DNA: TGTGCCAGCAGCGTAGGGACATCTGGCCGGGACTATGGCTACACCTTC

J: TRBJ2-4
V: TRBV6-2/TRBV6-3
length: 18
size: once
D: TRBD1
CDR3: CASSSGYRRGKAKNIQYF
DNA: TGTGCCAGCAGCTCGGGATATCGCAGGGGGAAGGCCAAAAACATTCAGTACTTC

J: TRBJ2-7
V: TRBV28
length: 15
size: medium-sized
D: TRBD1
CDR3: CASSLATGVPDEQYF
DNA: TGTGCCAGCAGTTTAGCGACAGGGGTCCCTGACGAGCAGTACTTC

J: TRBJ2-3
V: TRBV18
length: 15
size: .
D: TRBD1
CDR3: CASSPLGQGTDTQYF
DNA: TGTGCCAGCTCACCATTGGGACAGGGAACAGATACGCAGTATTTT